This T cell receptor beta chain was profiled in a study of identical twins. TCRdb reanalysed the 5' RACE reads using MiXCR and keeps one entry per CDR3 protein. Among a few hundred thousand distinct CDR3 sequences listed, approximately 8.3% were seen once. Trimming cost V 2 bases and J 4 bases; bases outside gene matches: 11. The CDR3 covers 17 residues. Germline CDR1 is SGHAT and CDR2 is FQNNGV. These data were also filed under a second study, of yellow fever vaccine responses in identical twins.

The specimen was CD8+ T cells sorted from blood. The chain employs TRBV11-2 and TRBJ2-1, with 7 bases lining up with TRBD2. The sequence was obtained from a woman aged 18-29 years in good health. CDR3 loop: CASSLQRGGGPYNEQFF. The CDR3, as DNA: TGTGCCAGCAGCTTACAGAGGGGCGGGGGACCTTACAATGAGCAGTTCTTC.